A selection of T cell receptor beta chains follows, all from one sample in a study of blood T cell repertoires in COVID-19. Data came from immunoSEQ multiplex PCR; TCRdb stores just in-frame clones and leaves some out. Here the sample spans about 150,000 clones, 87% being singletons. Source material: peripheral blood. The source is a woman in her fifties or sixties with acute or convalescent COVID-19. The CDR3 runs from the conserved cysteine through the conserved F or W. Clone size is stated in some rows and not others, as once, few, many or a class when expanded.

CDR3aa	v_gene	j_gene	abundance	len
CASSLGRANYGYTF	TRBV7-8	TRBJ1-2	NA	14
CASSLGHSTHQPQHF	TRBV28	TRBJ1-5	NA	15
CASAVQGADSPLHF	TRBV19	TRBJ1-6	NA	14
CASSQDAIGQGAYGYTF	TRBV3-1/TRBV3-2	TRBJ1-2	NA	17
CASSFLPIGQTQETQYF	TRBV27	TRBJ2-5	NA	17
CASSPRQGRYNEQFF	TRBV27	TRBJ2-1	once	15
CASSYSPAPVMEAQYF	TRBV6-5	TRBJ2-3	NA	16
CASSIVTRSYEQYF	TRBV19	TRBJ2-7	NA	14
CASSLGGGTDTQYF	TRBV13	TRBJ2-3	NA	14
CASIKGQPGWNQPQHF	TRBV19	TRBJ1-5	NA	16
CASSGTGGNTEAFF	TRBV2	TRBJ1-1	NA	14
CASSFQGNDQPQHF	TRBV7-9	TRBJ1-5	few	14
CASSVGDSGNTIYF	TRBV6-1	TRBJ1-3	few	14
CASSQVNFNYGYTF	TRBV3-1/TRBV3-2	TRBJ1-2	NA	14
CAGPGTARLTGHREQFF	TRBV6-4	TRBJ2-1	NA	17
CASSSQSQPQHF	TRBV28	TRBJ1-5	NA	12
CASQTGGVTEAFF	TRBV7-9	TRBJ1-1	NA	13
CASSEDREVVIGQFF	TRBV5-8	TRBJ2-1	NA	15
CASSPGQGIYNEQFF	TRBV6-5	TRBJ2-1	NA	15
CASTGTGTYEQYF	TRBV19	TRBJ2-7	NA	13
CASSRGQGGMPETQYF	TRBV3-1/TRBV3-2	TRBJ2-5	NA	16
CASMEFGTGDEKLFF	TRBV10-2	TRBJ1-4	NA	15
CASSLFQGADEKLFF	TRBV18	TRBJ1-4	NA	15
CASSERQGIQGYTF	TRBV6-1	TRBJ1-2	NA	14
CASSLIGLAAQEQFF	TRBV4-1	TRBJ2-1	NA	15
CASSLTDILAGDNEQFF	TRBV7-3	TRBJ2-1	once	17
CASSLRAGESNEQFF	TRBV7-7	TRBJ2-1	NA	15
CASSGRSWGEGYTF	TRBV5-4	TRBJ1-2	NA	14
CASSRAPNTEAFF	TRBV19	TRBJ1-1	NA	13
CASSYDITSTDTQYF	TRBV7-9	TRBJ2-3	NA	15
CATSMGLLALHF	TRBV15	TRBJ1-6	NA	12
CASSQGMSPKRGYTF	TRBV4-1	TRBJ1-2	NA	15
CASRAGLAGLYEQFF	TRBV2	TRBJ2-1	NA	15
CATKPDRANTEAFF	TRBV6-4	TRBJ1-1	NA	14
CASSRRGNQPQHF	TRBV19	TRBJ1-5	NA	13
CASSLNRDNQPQHF	TRBV5-4	TRBJ1-5	few	14
CASSAAGASGTEAFF	TRBV9	TRBJ1-1	NA	15
CATRFQEDYEQYF	TRBV24-1	TRBJ2-7	NA	13
CASSISEVTALNQPQHF	TRBV19	TRBJ1-5	NA	17
CSVIQALGTEAFF	TRBV29-1	TRBJ1-1	NA	13
CASSLDRGRAAFF	TRBV28	TRBJ1-1	NA	13
CASSLDIATLGETQYF	TRBV5-1	TRBJ2-5	NA	16
CASQQGAVTGELFF	TRBV11-3	TRBJ2-2	once	14
CASSPPLRGISGANVLTF	TRBV28	TRBJ2-6	NA	18
CASSFAGTGNYGYTF	TRBV9	TRBJ1-2	NA	15
CASMGVAPSGANVLTF	TRBV2	TRBJ2-6	NA	16
CASSLAGEGVGELFF	TRBV27	TRBJ2-2	NA	15
CASSLEAGVTGELFF	TRBV5-1	TRBJ2-2	NA	15
CASRRGEPDTQYF	TRBV25-1	TRBJ2-3	NA	13
CATSDRRGGTDTQYF	TRBV24-1	TRBJ2-3	NA	15
CASSLTRTGNTEAFF	TRBV28	TRBJ1-1	NA	15
CASRWTSGRDGELFF	TRBV6-4	TRBJ2-2	NA	15
CASSEEGAYNQPQHF	TRBV2	TRBJ1-5	NA	15
CASSIGAASPLHF	TRBV19	TRBJ1-6	NA	13
CASSADSNNEQFF	TRBV6-4	TRBJ2-1	NA	13
CAWSRGSSNEKLFF	TRBV30	TRBJ1-4	NA	14
CASSFSSRGEEKLFF	TRBV5-1	TRBJ1-4	NA	15
CASSSSSGDTEAFF	TRBV5-1	TRBJ1-1	NA	14